This entry describes one T cell receptor beta chain. TCRdb's table, derived via immunoSEQ multiplex PCR, lists solely in-frame clones and lacks some. The data contain 350,000 to 400,000 clones, approximately 88% of them singletons. The record originates from a study of blood T cell repertoires in COVID-19. Seattle participants joined during active infection and were tracked over time. The sequencing sample was made of peripheral blood. This sequence was found in a woman aged 25 to 45 with COVID-19, enrolled during active disease.

CDR3 residues: CASSGDREDGYTF. The CDR3 nucleotides read TGTGCCAGCAGCGGAGACAGGGAAGATGGCTACACCTTC. The chain combines TRBV5-6 with TRBJ1-2; 7 nucleotides align to TRBD1. Trimming removed 4 bases from V and 6 bases from J; junction bases left unmatched: 6. Germline loops: CDR1 SGHDT, CDR2 YYEEEE. The CDR3 length is 13 residues. The full variable domain, rest sourced from reference TRBV5-6 and TRBJ1-2, is DAGVTQSPTHLIKTRGQQVTLRCSPKSGHDTVSWYQQALGQGPQFIFQYYEEEERQRGNFPDRFSGHQFPNYSSELNVNALLLGDSALYLCASSGDREDGYTFGSGTRLTVV.